What follows describes a single T cell receptor (beta chain). Here immunoSEQ multiplex PCR was the method, and the copy in TCRdb shows in-frame clones only, minus some. This sample carries approximately 100,000 clones, roughly 93% of them seen once, and the ten largest clones take about 4.5%. The data are from a study of T cell changes during pregnancy in multiple sclerosis. This CDR3 comprises 16 residues. Trimming shortened V by 4 bases and J by 0 bases, and 10 bases separated the two germline ends. Germline CDR1 and CDR2: MGHRA and YSYEKL. The J gene is TRBJ1-6, the V gene TRBV4-1; D is unresolved. This sequence was found in a female donor with multiple sclerosis, enrolled in a pregnancy study. Sample: peripheral blood, taken in the first trimester of pregnancy. DNA of the CDR3: TGCGCCAGCAGCCCCGTAGAGGTCTCCTATAATTCACCCCTCCACTTT. Its protein is CASSPVEVSYNSPLHF.